This TCR beta chain was identified during a study of T cell responses to AZD1222 COVID-19 vaccine. Study background: Pooled together were second doses at about 4 or about 12 weeks. The study, taken as a whole, reports: Donors skewed white British and female; clonal diversity was possibly underestimated. Unmutated regions of variants are reportedly targeted by nearly half of spike-specific TCRs. Spike-specific TCR breadth and depth were elevated following two AZD1222 doses.

With regard to this clone: No antigen is known for it.

The V end was cut by 4 bases, the J end by 6 bases, with 11 bases between. Germline assignment: CDR1 SGHRS and CDR2 YFSETQ. CDR3 size: 12 residues. Only in-frame clones appear in the TCRdb table, and some are missing; sequencing was by immunoSEQ multiplex PCR. Here the sample spans around 160,000 clones, about 93% being singletons. Sample: peripheral blood, taken on day 0 of AZD1222 vaccination. This TCR came from an adult in good health. This chain uses TRBV5-1 with TRBJ2-7; perhaps TRBD1 as D (6 bases). This CDR3 reads CASSQTGFEQYF. The CDR3 DNA is TGCGCCAGCAGCCAAACAGGGTTCGAGCAGTACTTC.